This TCR beta chain was captured in a study of a mutant IDH1 vaccine in newly diagnosed glioma. Study in general: Prior therapy was radiotherapy, temozolomide, or both; most received both. Study-wide results and caveats: The occurrence of vaccine-induced immune responses was seen in roughly 93% of patients. Pseudoprogression appears to have had no connection to changes in top peripheral T cell clonotypes.

Time point given: baseline, week 1 (first vaccination visit). Treatment indicated: pre-vaccination baseline after standard-of-care therapy. In the case of this clone: Its antigen is unknown.

The protocol was immunoSEQ multiplex PCR, while the TCRdb copy is restricted to in-frame clones and leaves out a portion. The data show tens of thousands of clones, with 83% seen just once and roughly 6.8% held by the top ten. V lost 3 bases, J lost 9 bases, and 5 bases stayed unmatched. Germline V gene data show CDR1 as MRHNA and CDR2 as SNTAGT. This CDR3 region has 15 residues. The receptor was derived from a woman aged 50 to 60 with glioma. This chain connects TRBV6-4 to TRBJ2-1, with 13 bases fitting TRBD2. This material consisted of PBMCs, taken from a glioma patient treated with radiotherapy, temozolomide or both. The CDR3 loop reads CASSDTSGGAREQFF. CDR3 coding DNA: TGTGCCAGCAGTGATACTAGCGGGGGGGCTCGTGAGCAGTTCTTC.